The present TCR beta chain was sequenced within a study of blood T cell repertoires in COVID-19. Study as a whole: Material from acute and convalescent COVID-19 was sourced from the United States, Italy and Spain.

The V gene's germline CDR1 is MDHEN and CDR2 SYDVKM. This CDR3 has 14 amino acids. The V and J ends lost 2 bases and 2 bases, in that order; junction bases with no gene match: 2. Per the authors' pipeline: Scientists estimated how many nucleated cells there were by amplifying reference gene primers. Profiled with immunoSEQ multiplex PCR; TCRdb holds only in-frame clones, not every one. The V and J calls and clone size are taken from that table; D and trimming were inferred from the DNA. The data hold approximately 200,000 clones, with approximately 88% observed a single time. Input material: peripheral blood. The chain is built from TRBV28 and TRBJ2-7, with 8 positions matching TRBD2. This receptor was obtained from a woman aged 25 to 45 with acute or convalescent COVID-19. The CDR3 sequence: CASSLIAGTYEQYF. The CDR3 DNA reads as TGTGCCAGCAGTTTAATAGCGGGGACCTACGAGCAGTACTTC.